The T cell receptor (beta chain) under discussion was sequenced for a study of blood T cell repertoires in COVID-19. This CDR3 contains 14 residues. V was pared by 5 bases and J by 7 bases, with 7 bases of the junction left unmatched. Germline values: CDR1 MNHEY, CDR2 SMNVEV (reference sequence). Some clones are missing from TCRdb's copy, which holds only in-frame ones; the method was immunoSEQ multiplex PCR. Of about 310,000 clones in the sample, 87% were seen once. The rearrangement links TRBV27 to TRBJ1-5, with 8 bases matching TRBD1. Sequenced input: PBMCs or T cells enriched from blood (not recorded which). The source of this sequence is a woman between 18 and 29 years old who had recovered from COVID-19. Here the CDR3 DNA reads TGTGCCAGCAGTCCGCAGGGGGCTGAACAGCCCCAGCATTTT. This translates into CASSPQGAEQPQHF.